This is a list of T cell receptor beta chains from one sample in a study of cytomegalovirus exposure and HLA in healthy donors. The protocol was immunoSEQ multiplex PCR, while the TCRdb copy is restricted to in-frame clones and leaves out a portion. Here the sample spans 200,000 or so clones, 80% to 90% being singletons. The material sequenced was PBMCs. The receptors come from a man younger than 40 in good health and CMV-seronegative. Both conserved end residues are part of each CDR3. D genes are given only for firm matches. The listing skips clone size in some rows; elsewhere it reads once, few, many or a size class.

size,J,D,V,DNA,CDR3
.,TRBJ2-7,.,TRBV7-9,TGTGCCAGCAGCTTCGGGGTTATCTACGAGCAGTACTTC,CASSFGVIYEQYF
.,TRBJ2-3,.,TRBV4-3,TGCGCCAGCAGCCAAGATGGGGCCTCCACAGATACGCAGTATTTT,CASSQDGASTDTQYF
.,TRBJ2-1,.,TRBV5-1,TGCGCCAGCAGCCGCGGGGCAGGGGGAGCTGGGAATGAGCAGTTCTTC,CASSRGAGGAGNEQFF
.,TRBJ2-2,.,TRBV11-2,TGTGCCAGCAGCTTAGATCGGGGTAGCCTATACACCGGGGAGCTGTTTTTT,CASSLDRGSLYTGELFF
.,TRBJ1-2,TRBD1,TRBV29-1,TGCAGCGTTGACAGGGGGCACTATGGCTACACCTTC,CSVDRGHYGYTF
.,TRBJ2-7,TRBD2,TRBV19,TGTGCCAGTAGTATTATCGGGAGGGCCTACGAGCAGTACTTC,CASSIIGRAYEQYF
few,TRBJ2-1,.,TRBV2,TGTGCCAGCTCCGACGGGTTCTCCTACAATGAGCAGTTCTTC,CASSDGFSYNEQFF
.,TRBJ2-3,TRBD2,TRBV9,TGTGCCAGCAGCGTTTTAACTAGCGGGGGCGGAGATACGCAGTATTTT,CASSVLTSGGGDTQYF
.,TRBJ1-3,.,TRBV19,TGTGCCAGTACCCCTCCTGGAAACACCATATATTTT,CASTPPGNTIYF
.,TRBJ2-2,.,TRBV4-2,TGTGCCAGCAGCCATAAGGGAAGGGAGACCGGGGAGCTGTTTTTT,CASSHKGRETGELFF
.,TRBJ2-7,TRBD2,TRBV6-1,TGTGCCAGCAGGTCCATAGCGGGGCCCACCTACGAGCAGTACTTC,CASRSIAGPTYEQYF
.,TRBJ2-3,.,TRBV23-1,TGCGCCAGCAAGGCAGGTCGCCCAGATACGCAGTATTTT,CASKAGRPDTQYF
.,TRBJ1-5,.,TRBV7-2,TGTGCCAGCAGCCCGATTTCAACTAATAGCAATCAGCCCCAGCATTTT,CASSPISTNSNQPQHF
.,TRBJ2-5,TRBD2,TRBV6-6,TGTGCCAGCAGCACAGGAGGACTAGCGAAAGAGACCCAGTACTTC,CASSTGGLAKETQYF
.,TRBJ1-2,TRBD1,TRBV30,TGTGCCTGGAGTGCTACTCGACAGGGCCACTATGGCTACACCTTC,CAWSATRQGHYGYTF
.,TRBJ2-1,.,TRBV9,TGTGCCAGCAGCGTAGATTGGGAGTACAATGAGCAGTTCTTC,CASSVDWEYNEQFF
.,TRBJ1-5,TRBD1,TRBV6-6,TGTGCCAGCAGTTACTATGTGACAGGGGGCAATCAGCCCCAGCATTTT,CASSYYVTGGNQPQHF
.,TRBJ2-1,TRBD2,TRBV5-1,TGCGCCAGCAGCTTGGCCCGGACTAGTAACTATGAGCAGTTCTTC,CASSLARTSNYEQFF